This T cell receptor beta chain was captured in a study of T cells in Graves' hyperthyroidism and ophthalmopathy. The CDR3 runs 12 residues. Germline V lookup: CDR1 DFQATT, CDR2 SNEGSKA (reference sequence). V was trimmed by 5 bases and J by 7 bases, leaving 14 bases between them. Amplification of TCR beta CDR3 regions used RNA as the template. Primed by the HTBI set, a first-round RT-PCR was run on the TCR CDR3. TCRdb processed the multiplex PCR reads anew with MiXCR; each CDR3 protein has one entry. The sample consists of more than 550,000 distinct CDR3 sequences, just under 45% of them appearing once.

The chain employs TRBV20-1 and TRBJ1-2; no clear D gene. This clonotype was sampled from an adult man with Graves' disease, either hyperthyroidism or ophthalmopathy (not recorded which). Sequencing used peripheral blood or thyroid tissue (not recorded which). The CDR3 region has the DNA TGCAGTGCTCGGACGGTCGCGGCTGGCTACACCTTC. Amino acid sequence: CSARTVAAGYTF.